A single sample is the source of the 32 T cell receptor beta chains below, sequenced in a study of blood T cell repertoires in COVID-19. Clones were sequenced by immunoSEQ multiplex PCR, and TCRdb holds only the in-frame ones, with some missing. The top ten clones hold about 9.7% of a sample with a few hundred thousand clones, 84% of them seen once. Source material: peripheral blood. These receptors came from a man in his forties or fifties with active or convalescent COVID-19.

J is TRBJ1-1 and V is TRBV28; the match to TRBD1 covers 8 bases. V shed 6 bases, J shed 1 base, and the junction held 7 bases outside the gene matches. The V gene's germline CDR1 is MDHEN and CDR2 SYDVKM. The CDR3 spans 15 residues. The CDR3 reads CASSQLDRENTEAFF. The CDR3 DNA is TGTGCCAGCAGCCAGCTGGACAGGGAGAACACTGAAGCTTTCTTT.

This chain links TRBV5-1 with TRBJ2-1, with TRBD2 matching over 8 bases. V lost 5 bases, J lost 6 bases, and 13 bases stayed unmatched. CDR3 length equals 16 residues. Germline V gene lookup returns CDR1 SGHRS and CDR2 YFSETQ. CDR3 in amino acids: CASRIRKREKFNEQFF. The DNA of the CDR3 is TGCGCCAGCAGAATCCGGAAGCGGGAGAAATTCAATGAGCAGTTCTTC.

The chain uses TRBV7-2 and TRBJ1-6; TRBD1 is a possible D gene (5 bases). The V and J ends lost 5 bases and 3 bases respectively, with 8 bases between them. The germline V gene has CDR1 SGHTA and CDR2 FQGNSA. The CDR3 loop spans 14 amino acids. The chain's CDR3 is CASSQDSYNSPLHF. For the CDR3, the DNA is TGTGCCAGCAGCCAAGACAGCTATAATTCACCCCTCCACTTT.

The chain combines TRBV15 with TRBJ2-3; TRBD2 matches 9 bases. Germline values: CDR1 LNHNV, CDR2 YYDKDF (reference sequence). Trimming cost V 5 bases and J 3 bases; bases outside gene matches: 12. The CDR3 sequence is 17 residues long. The CDR3 DNA reads as TGTGCCACCAGCCTATTGGGGGCTAGCGGGAAAACAGATACGCAGTATTTT. It yields the protein CATSLLGASGKTDTQYF.

This clone was counted once. This chain links TRBV3-1 (or the pseudogene TRBV3-2) with TRBJ2-7; 9 bases fit TRBD2. CDR3 size: 16 residues. Per germline, CDR1 LGHDT and CDR2 YNNKEL (reference sequence). V shed 4 bases and J 5 bases; nucleotides not matched to a gene: 12. The CDR3 nucleotides read TGTGCCAGCAGCCCCAGATTCCCTAGCGGGGACGACGAGCAGTACGTC. Amino acid sequence: CASSPRFPSGDDEQYV.

The chain combines TRBV6-2 or TRBV6-3 with TRBJ2-5; 7 nucleotides match TRBD2. CDR1 MNHEY and CDR2 SVGEGT come from the germline V gene. Unmatched junction bases numbered 5, after V lost 5 bases and J lost 2 bases. There are 14 residues in the CDR3. CDR3 sequence (DNA): TGTGCCAGCAGTCTGGGACTAACTCAAGAGACCCAGTACTTC. It specifies CASSLGLTQETQYF.

The chain employs TRBV29-1 and TRBJ1-1; possible D gene TRBD1, 6 bases. CDR1 and CDR2 (germline): SQVTM, ANQGSEA. V lost 7 bases, J lost 3 bases, and 15 bases lay in between. The CDR3 contains 13 residues. The DNA of the CDR3 is TGCAGCGGGCAGCGAGAGGGGGACACTGAAGCTTTCTTT. Protein sequence: CSGQREGDTEAFF.

This chain joins TRBV5-8 and TRBJ1-4; D unclear. The CDR3 extends over 12 amino acids. Trimming stripped 7 bases from V and 4 bases from J, with 8 bases between. Germline assignment: CDR1 SGHTS and CDR2 YDEGEE. CDR3 in DNA: TGTGCCAGCGGTCGGGTTAATGAAAAACTGTTTTTT. Translation gives CASGRVNEKLFF.

The CDR3 loop reads CASGGTDSGNTIYF. CDR3 coding DNA: TGTGCCAGCGGGGGGACAGACTCTGGAAACACCATATATTTT. The chain combines TRBV6-5 with TRBJ1-3; 7 bases line up with TRBD1. Trimming removed 8 bases from V and 0 bases from J; junction bases left unmatched: 4. The CDR3 covers 14 residues. Per the germline V gene, CDR1 is MNHEY and CDR2 is SVGAGI.

The chain uses TRBV7-6 and TRBJ1-3, with TRBD1 identical over 7 bases. With 5 bases clipped from V and 5 bases from J, the junction kept 6 bases outside the gene matches. CDR1 is SGHVS and CDR2 is FNYEAQ in the germline V gene. The CDR3 consists of 14 residues. This chain's CDR3 is CASSRQTGRNTIYF. In DNA form, the CDR3 reads TGTGCCAGCAGCCGTCAGACAGGGAGAAACACCATATATTTT.

The V and J genes are TRBV7-3 and TRBJ2-2, with D maybe TRBD2 (5 bases). Trimming pared 3 bases from V and 6 bases from J, leaving 8 bases between. CDR1 SGHTA and CDR2 FQGTGA come from the germline V gene. The length of the CDR3 is 13 residues. CDR3 residues: CASSLGRSGELFF. CDR3 nucleotides: TGTGCCAGCAGCTTGGGGAGATCCGGGGAGCTGTTTTTT.

This clone is a singleton in its sample. The J gene is TRBJ2-2, the V gene TRBV25-1; 7 bases agree with TRBD2. Germline values: CDR1 MGHDK, CDR2 SYGVNS. CDR3 length: 13 amino acids. The J segment lost 6 bases and the V segment lost 2 bases, leaving 0 bases of the junction unmatched. The CDR3 reads CASSEAGAGELFF. DNA for the CDR3: TGTGCCAGCAGTGAAGCGGGGGCCGGGGAGCTGTTTTTT.

The V and J genes are TRBV6-4 and TRBJ2-1, with 7 bases identical to TRBD2. The CDR3 covers 13 residues. Germline CDR1 is MRHNA and CDR2 is SNTAGT. J gave up 15 bases and V 2 bases, and 10 bases lay outside the gene matches. CDR3: CASSDQAGDPAFF. CDR3 DNA: TGTGCCAGCAGTGACCAGGCGGGGGACCCAGCGTTCTTC.

Of note for this clone: The junction departs from germline at one end; a sequencing error may be responsible. The chain links TRBV7-7 to TRBJ2-3; TRBD2 is a possible D gene (6 bases). Germline CDR1 and CDR2: SSHAT and FNYEAQ (reference sequence). The CDR3 extends over 16 amino acids. The CDR3 loop reads CASSAGLPGAADTQYF. The CDR3 DNA follows: TGTGCTAGCAGCGCCGGACTACCTGGAGCCGCAGATACGCAGTATTTT.

This clone was recorded once. This clone may be a read error of a much larger clone one base away. The chain recombines TRBV7-8 with TRBJ2-1; 8 bases fit TRBD1. Germline lookup yields CDR1 SGHVS and CDR2 FQNEAQ. The CDR3 contains 13 residues. V shed 8 bases, J shed 2 bases, and the junction held 2 bases outside the gene matches. The CDR3 DNA is TGTGCCAGCCAGACAGGGGCCTACAATGAGCAGTTCTTC. It yields the protein CASQTGAYNEQFF.

The chain couples TRBV2 to TRBJ2-5, with TRBD2 matching over 8 bases. The germline V gene has CDR1 SNHLY and CDR2 FYNNEI. The CDR3 spans 13 residues. With V trimmed by 8 bases and J by 4 bases, 6 bases remained unmatched. The CDR3 sequence: CASRGTSRETQYF. The CDR3 DNA is TGTGCCAGCCGGGGGACTAGTCGAGAGACCCAGTACTTC.

The chain links TRBV7-9 to TRBJ2-1; 10 bases are a match to TRBD2. Looked up from germline, CDR1 is SEHNR and CDR2 is FQNEAQ (reference sequence). The CDR3 runs to 14 residues. With V trimmed by 3 bases and J by 8 bases, 4 bases remained unmatched. CDR3 sequence reads: CASSLASGRDEQFF. In nucleotides, the CDR3 is TGTGCCAGCAGCTTGGCTAGCGGGAGAGATGAGCAGTTCTTC.

V usage is TRBV6-5 and J usage is TRBJ1-6; D possibly corresponds to TRBD1 (5 bases). The ends were cut back, 8 bases at V and 5 bases at J, with 13 bases in the middle. Germline CDR1 and CDR2: MNHEY and SVGAGI. This CDR3 is built from 14 residues. CDR3: CASGHIEDNSPLHF. The DNA for the CDR3 is TGTGCCAGCGGACACATTGAGGATAATTCACCCCTCCACTTT.

The chain links TRBV7-9 to TRBJ2-2; perhaps TRBD1 as D (5 bases). There are 15 residues in the CDR3. The germline V gene has CDR1 SEHNR and CDR2 FQNEAQ (reference sequence). V lost 3 bases and J 5 bases, leaving 13 bases between the germline ends. CDR3: CASSFLLGATGELFF. CDR3 DNA: TGTGCCAGCAGCTTCCTCCTAGGGGCTACCGGGGAGCTGTTTTTT. The variable domain in full, with the rest retrieved from reference TRBV7-9 and TRBJ2-2, is DTGVSQNPRHKITKRGQNVTFRCDPISEHNRLYWYRQTLGQGPEFLTYFQNEAQLEKSRLLSDRFSAERPKGSFSTLEIQRTEQGDSAMYLCASSFLLGATGELFFGEGSRLTVL.

V usage is TRBV18 and J usage is TRBJ1-5; 7 positions match TRBD1. Germline V lookup: CDR1 KGHSH, CDR2 LQKENI. This CDR3 has 15 residues. Trimming at V came to 3 bases and at J to 2 bases, leaving 4 bases not matched to a gene. The CDR3 here is CASSPFGQGNQPQHF. CDR3 DNA: TGTGCCAGCTCACCGTTTGGACAGGGCAATCAGCCCCAGCATTTT.

This clone was detected a few times. DNA of the CDR3: TGTGCCAGCAGCTTGGAAGCGGCCTCGGTATCCCAGCATTTT. It translates to CASSLEAASVSQHF. This chain connects TRBV5-5 to TRBJ1-5, with D unclear. CDR3 size: 14 residues. The V gene lost 0 bases and the J gene lost 11 bases, with 15 bases spanning the gap. Looked up from germline, CDR1 is SGHKS and CDR2 is YYEKEE (reference sequence).

The V gene is TRBV5-6, the J gene TRBJ2-2; D perhaps matches TRBD1 (6 bases). The V and J ends lost 4 bases and 1 base respectively, with 8 bases between them. CDR3 length: 14 residues. Germline-derived CDR1 and CDR2 are SGHDT and YYEEEE. Written as DNA, the CDR3 is TGTGCCAGCAGCGCGGACAGGAACACCGGGGAGCTGTTTTTT. It yields the protein CASSADRNTGELFF.

The V gene is TRBV5-1, the J gene TRBJ1-1; perhaps TRBD1 as D (5 bases). Trimming pared 0 bases from V and 1 base from J, leaving 7 bases between. The germline gives CDR1 SGHRS, CDR2 YFSETQ. This CDR3 is 14 amino acids long. CDR3 region: CASSLGTSNTEAFF. The CDR3 nucleotides read TGCGCCAGCAGCTTGGGGACATCGAACACTGAAGCTTTCTTT. Looking up the rest from reference TRBV5-1 and TRBJ1-1 gives the full variable domain: KAGVTQTPRYLIKTRGQQVTLSCSPISGHRSVSWYQQTPGQGLQFLFEYFSETQRNKGNFPGRFSGRQFSNSRSEMNVSTLELGDSALYLCASSLGTSNTEAFFGQGTRLTVV.

The chain combines TRBV11-2 with TRBJ2-7; D might be TRBD1 (6 bases). V lost 5 bases and J 5 bases, leaving 16 bases between the germline ends. From germline, CDR1 is SGHAT and CDR2 FQNNGV. The CDR3 covers 14 residues. The CDR3: CASSAGQGWDEQYV. The CDR3, as DNA: TGTGCCAGCAGCGCCGGGCAGGGGTGGGACGAGCAGTACGTC.

This clone has only a few counts. The chain is built from TRBV4-1 and TRBJ2-2, with a possible D match to TRBD2 (6 bases). Germline V gene lookup returns CDR1 MGHRA and CDR2 YSYEKL. Trimming cost V 1 base and J 7 bases, with 13 bases left between them. This CDR3 has 15 residues. This CDR3 reads CASSQVSGDGGELFF. CDR3 bases: TGCGCCAGCAGCCAAGTTTCGGGGGACGGCGGGGAGCTGTTTTTT.

The chain links TRBV9 to TRBJ2-2; the D is unclear. Germline V gives CDR1 SGDLS, CDR2 YYNGEE. V was cut by 4 bases and J by 7 bases, with 14 bases left in between. CDR3 size: 14 residues. CDR3 sequence (DNA): TGTGCCAGCAGCCCTCAACTGAATGACGGGGAGCTGTTTTTT. This gives the protein CASSPQLNDGELFF. Supplemented by reference TRBV9 and TRBJ2-2, the full variable domain reads DSGVTQTPKHLITATGQRVTLRCSPRSGDLSVYWYQQSLDQGLQFLIQYYNGEERAKGNILERFSAQQFPDLHSELNLSSLELGDSALYFCASSPQLNDGELFFGEGSRLTVL.

V and J are TRBV5-5 and TRBJ1-2, with 8 bases lining up with TRBD1. The CDR3 has 14 residues. The germline CDR1 and CDR2 sequences are SGHKS and YYEKEE (reference sequence). J gave up 3 bases and V 0 bases, and 1 base lay outside the gene matches. As DNA, the CDR3 is TGTGCCAGCAGCTTGGACAGGGGGTACTATGGCTACACCTTC. Translating it yields CASSLDRGYYGYTF. Looking up the rest from reference TRBV5-5 and TRBJ1-2 gives the full variable domain: DAGVTQSPTHLIKTRGQQVTLRCSPISGHKSVSWYQQVLGQGPQFIFQYYEKEERGRGNFPDRFSARQFPNYSSELNVNALLLGDSALYLCASSLDRGYYGYTFGSGTRLTVV.

V gene TRBV9 combines with J gene TRBJ1-2; D remains ambiguous. The germline V and J ends were trimmed by 0 bases and 0 bases, with 3 bases remaining between them. The CDR3 has 13 amino acids. In germline, CDR1 is SGDLS, CDR2 YYNGEE. DNA for the CDR3: TGTGCCAGCAGCGTAGGAGCTAACTATGGCTACACCTTC. Its translation: CASSVGANYGYTF. Looking up the rest from reference TRBV9 and TRBJ1-2 gives the full variable domain: DSGVTQTPKHLITATGQRVTLRCSPRSGDLSVYWYQQSLDQGLQFLIQYYNGEERAKGNILERFSAQQFPDLHSELNLSSLELGDSALYFCASSVGANYGYTFGSGTRLTVV.

The chain links TRBV5-4 to TRBJ2-1; 9 bases fit TRBD2. Germline CDR1 reads SGHNT; CDR2 reads YYREEE (reference sequence). The CDR3 length is 16 residues. V lost 3 bases, J lost 2 bases, and 6 bases stayed unmatched. This chain's CDR3 is CASSSLAGDTYNEQFF. For the CDR3, the DNA is TGTGCCAGCAGCTCCTTAGCGGGAGATACCTACAATGAGCAGTTCTTC.

The V call is TRBV4-2, the J call TRBJ2-3; 9 bases align to TRBD2. Looked up from germline, CDR1 is LGHNA and CDR2 is YNFKEQ. The CDR3 runs to 17 residues. The J segment lost 8 bases and the V segment lost 1 base, leaving 13 bases of the junction unmatched. The CDR3 sequence: CASSQVWRGGSSSTQYF. Here the CDR3 DNA reads TGTGCCAGCAGCCAAGTTTGGCGGGGGGGCAGTAGTAGTACGCAGTATTTT.

This chain links TRBV18 with TRBJ1-1, with 7 bases identical to TRBD1. The CDR3 covers 16 residues. Looked up from germline, CDR1 is KGHSH and CDR2 is LQKENI. Trimming cost V 3 bases and J 4 bases; bases outside gene matches: 11. Here the CDR3 reads CASSPSRGGSGTEAFF. The CDR3 DNA reads TGTGCCAGCTCACCTAGTAGAGGGGGCTCAGGCACTGAAGCTTTCTTT.

The J gene is TRBJ2-3, the V gene TRBV18; D not certain. The CDR3 consists of 14 residues. Germline loops: CDR1 KGHSH, CDR2 LQKENI. The V and J ends lost 3 bases and 2 bases respectively, with 9 bases between them. The CDR3, as DNA: TGTGCCAGCTCACCCCCCAGTTACACAGATACGCAGTATTTT. Encoded protein: CASSPPSYTDTQYF.